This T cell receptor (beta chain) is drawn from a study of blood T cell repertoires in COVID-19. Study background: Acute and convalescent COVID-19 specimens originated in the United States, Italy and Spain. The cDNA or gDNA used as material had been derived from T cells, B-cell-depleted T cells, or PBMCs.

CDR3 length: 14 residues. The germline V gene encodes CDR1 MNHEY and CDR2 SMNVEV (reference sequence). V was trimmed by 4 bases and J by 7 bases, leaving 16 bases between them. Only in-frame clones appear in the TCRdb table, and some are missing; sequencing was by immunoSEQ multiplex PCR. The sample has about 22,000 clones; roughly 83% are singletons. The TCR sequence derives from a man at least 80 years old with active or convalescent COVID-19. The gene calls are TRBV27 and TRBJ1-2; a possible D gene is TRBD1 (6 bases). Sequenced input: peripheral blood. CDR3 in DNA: TGTGCCAGCAGTTCCATACAGGGTAACGGTGGCTACACCTTC. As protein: CASSSIQGNGGYTF.